This T cell receptor beta chain was sequenced in a study of T cell repertoires in cytomegalovirus infection. The overall study: Public TCR beta signatures indicated both CMV infection and matching HLA type.

TCRdb re-called the reads with MiXCR, one entry per CDR3 protein. The table records about 920,000 distinct CDR3 sequences, about 33% of them present only once. This CDR3 has 13 amino acids. The V end lost 6 bases, the J end lost 6 bases, and 11 bases lay between the germline ends. Germline CDR1 is MDHEN and CDR2 is SYDVKM. A word on this clonotype: Antigen unknown. A much bigger clone sits one base away, suggesting this may be a read error.

This chain uses TRBV28 with TRBJ2-2, with D possibly being TRBD2 (6 bases). This receptor was identified in a human donor in good health (CMV status not recorded). Some clones in this sample may be carry-over from other donors' samples. Sequencing used cultured CD8+ T cells from PBMCs, obtained from culture after CMV antigen stimulation. In DNA, the CDR3 is TGTGCCAGCAGCTTCCCGGGGGCCGGGGAGCTGTTTTTT. It encodes CASSFPGAGELFF.